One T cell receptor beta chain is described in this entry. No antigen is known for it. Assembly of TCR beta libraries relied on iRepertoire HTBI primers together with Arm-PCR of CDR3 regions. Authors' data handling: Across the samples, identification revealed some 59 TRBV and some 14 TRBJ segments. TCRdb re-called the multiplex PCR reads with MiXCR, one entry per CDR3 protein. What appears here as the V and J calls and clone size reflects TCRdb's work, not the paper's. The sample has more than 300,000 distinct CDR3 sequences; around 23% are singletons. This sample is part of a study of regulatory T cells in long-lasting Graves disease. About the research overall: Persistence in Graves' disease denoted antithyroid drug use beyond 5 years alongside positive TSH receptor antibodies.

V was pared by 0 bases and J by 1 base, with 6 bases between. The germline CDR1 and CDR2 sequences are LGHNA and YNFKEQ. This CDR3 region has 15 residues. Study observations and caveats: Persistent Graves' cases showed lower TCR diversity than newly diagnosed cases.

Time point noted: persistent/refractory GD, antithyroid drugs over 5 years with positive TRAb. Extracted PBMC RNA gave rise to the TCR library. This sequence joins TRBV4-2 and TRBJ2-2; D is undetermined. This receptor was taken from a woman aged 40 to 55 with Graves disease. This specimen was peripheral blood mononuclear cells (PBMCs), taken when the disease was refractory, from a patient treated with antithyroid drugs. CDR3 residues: CASSQDPMNTGELFF. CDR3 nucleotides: TGTGCCAGCAGCCAAGATCCCATGAACACCGGGGAGCTGTTTTTT.